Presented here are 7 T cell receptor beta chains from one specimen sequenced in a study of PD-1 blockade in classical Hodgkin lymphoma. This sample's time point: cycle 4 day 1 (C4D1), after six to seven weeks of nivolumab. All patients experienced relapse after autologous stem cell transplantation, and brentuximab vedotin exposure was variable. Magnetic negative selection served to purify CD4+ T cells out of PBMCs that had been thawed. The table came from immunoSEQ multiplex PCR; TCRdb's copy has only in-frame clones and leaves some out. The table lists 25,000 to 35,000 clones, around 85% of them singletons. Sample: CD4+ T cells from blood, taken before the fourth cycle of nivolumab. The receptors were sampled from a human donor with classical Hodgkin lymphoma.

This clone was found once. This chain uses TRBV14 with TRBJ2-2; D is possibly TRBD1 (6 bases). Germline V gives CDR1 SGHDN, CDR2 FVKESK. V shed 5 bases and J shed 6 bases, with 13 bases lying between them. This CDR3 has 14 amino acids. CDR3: CASSYQQGAGELFF. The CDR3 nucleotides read TGTGCCAGCAGCTACCAACAGGGAGCCGGGGAGCTGTTTTTT.

The CDR3 DNA reads as TGTGCCAGCAAGCTCGGACAGGGCACAGATACGCAGTATTTT. Protein: CASKLGQGTDTQYF. The chain couples TRBV6-5 to TRBJ2-3, with TRBD1 matching 7 bases. Losses at the gene ends were 7 bases for V and 1 base for J; bases not matched to a gene: 5. CDR3 length equals 14 residues. Germline V gene data show CDR1 as MNHEY and CDR2 as SVGAGI.

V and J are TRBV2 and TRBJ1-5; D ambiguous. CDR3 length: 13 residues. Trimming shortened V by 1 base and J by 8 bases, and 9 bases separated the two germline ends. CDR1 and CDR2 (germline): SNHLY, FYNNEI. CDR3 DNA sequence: TGTGCCAGCAGTGAAGACAGCCTTAAGCCCCAGCATTTT. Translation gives CASSEDSLKPQHF.

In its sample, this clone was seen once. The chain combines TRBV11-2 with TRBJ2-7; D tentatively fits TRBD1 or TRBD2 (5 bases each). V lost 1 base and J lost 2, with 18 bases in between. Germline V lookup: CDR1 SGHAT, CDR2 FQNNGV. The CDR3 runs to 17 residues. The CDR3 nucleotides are TGTGCCAGCAGCTTAGCCCCGGGACGAGTATCCGCCTACGAGCAGTACTTC. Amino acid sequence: CASSLAPGRVSAYEQYF. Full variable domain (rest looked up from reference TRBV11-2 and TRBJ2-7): EAGVAQSPRYKIIEKRQSVAFWCNPISGHATLYWYQQILGQGPKLLIQFQNNGVVDDSQLPKDRFSAERLKGVDSTLKIQPAKLEDSAVYLCASSLAPGRVSAYEQYFGPGTRLTVT.

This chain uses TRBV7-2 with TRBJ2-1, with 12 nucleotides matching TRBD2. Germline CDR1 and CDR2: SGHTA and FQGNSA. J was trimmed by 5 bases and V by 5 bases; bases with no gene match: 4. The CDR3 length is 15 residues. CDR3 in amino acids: CASSQTSGSHNEQFF. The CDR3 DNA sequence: TGTGCCAGCAGCCAGACTAGCGGGAGCCACAATGAGCAGTTCTTC. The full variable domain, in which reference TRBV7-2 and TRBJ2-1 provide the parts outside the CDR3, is GAGVSQSPSNKVTEKGKDVELRCDPISGHTALYWYRQSLGQGLEFLIYFQGNSAPDKSGLPSDRFSAERTGGSVSTLTIQRTQQEDSAVYLCASSQTSGSHNEQFFGPGTRLTVL.

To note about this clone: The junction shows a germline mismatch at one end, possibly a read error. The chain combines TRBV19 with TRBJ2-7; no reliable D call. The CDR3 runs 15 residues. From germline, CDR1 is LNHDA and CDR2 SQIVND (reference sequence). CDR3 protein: CASSKQWQTSYEQYF. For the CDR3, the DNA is TGTGCGAGTAGTAAACAGTGGCAGACCTCCTACGAGCAGTACTTC.

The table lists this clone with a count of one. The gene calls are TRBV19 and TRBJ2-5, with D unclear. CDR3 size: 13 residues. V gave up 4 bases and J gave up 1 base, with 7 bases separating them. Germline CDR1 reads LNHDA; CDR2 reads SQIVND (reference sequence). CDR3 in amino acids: CASSRSIQETQYF. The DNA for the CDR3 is TGTGCCAGTAGTAGGAGCATCCAAGAGACCCAGTACTTC.